The present entry profiles one T cell receptor (beta chain) with its context. Its antigen is not identified. The data were obtained in a study of cytomegalovirus exposure and HLA in healthy donors. In the study overall: Falling in the Caucasian-associated ancestry cluster were less than 85% of 398 genotyped donors. Study conclusions and caveats: Only CMV serostatus was available as immune exposure information.

Germline V CDR1 and CDR2: MNHNS, SASEGT. The CDR3 contains 15 residues. J was trimmed by 4 bases and V by 5 bases; bases with no gene match: 8. Healthy bone marrow donors supplied every sample. Vbeta (60) and Jbeta (13) primers were used in the PCR. The data were produced by immunoSEQ multiplex PCR, yet TCRdb's version contains in-frame clones alone and is incomplete. The repertoire holds roughly 100,000 clones, with about 75% as singletons. The genes are TRBV6-1 and TRBJ2-5; the match to TRBD2 covers 9 bases. The sample comprised PBMCs. The sequence came from a middle-aged woman in good health and CMV-seronegative. This CDR3 reads CASSPAGTSRETQYF. Here the CDR3 DNA reads TGTGCCAGCAGTCCAGCCGGGACTAGCAGAGAGACCCAGTACTTC.